These 30 T cell receptor beta chains were all obtained from the same sample, sequenced in a study of graft-versus-host responses after intestinal transplantation. The method was immunoSEQ multiplex PCR; TCRdb's version includes in-frame clones alone and lacks a portion of them. The sample shows about 54,000 clones, about 89% of them seen only once. This sample comprised PBMCs, obtained approximately 97 weeks after intestinal transplant. The receptors were gathered from a human patient who received an intestinal transplant, so some T cells may come from the graft donor.

CDR3 protein: CASIGINRGPGEQYF. CDR3 DNA: TGTGCCAGCATCGGAATCAACAGGGGGCCCGGCGAGCAGTACTTC. V gene TRBV6-1 combines with J gene TRBJ2-5, with TRBD1 matching 9 bases. The J call may not be correct, given that the DNA end is closer to TRBJ2-7. CDR1 and CDR2 from the germline V gene are MNHNS and SASEGT. This CDR3 has 15 amino acids.

About this clone: The junction shows a germline mismatch at one end, possibly a read error. Distinct nucleotide sequences in the sample also encode this CDR3. CDR3 nucleotides: TGTGCCAGCAGTGCCGAAGGGGGAGGAGGACAGCCCCAACATTTT. As protein: CASSAEGGGGQPQHF. The chain joins TRBV6-1 to TRBJ1-5; tentative D call: TRBD1 (6 bases). The CDR3 consists of 15 residues. Germline V gives CDR1 MNHNS, CDR2 SASEGT.

The chain combines TRBV11-2 with TRBJ2-5; 12 positions agree with TRBD2. The CDR3 covers 17 residues. Germline CDR1 is SGHAT and CDR2 is FQNNGV. Trimming removed 6 bases from V and 5 bases from J; junction bases left unmatched: 13. This chain's CDR3 is CASRPPRLAGAGETQYF. For the CDR3, the DNA is TGTGCCAGCAGGCCCCCGAGACTAGCGGGGGCCGGGGAGACCCAGTACTTC.

This chain uses TRBV18 with TRBJ2-7; 7 bases fit TRBD2. Germline V gene lookup returns CDR1 KGHSH and CDR2 LQKENI. The trim removed 8 bases at V and 5 bases at J, leaving 15 bases unmatched. CDR3 size: 15 residues. Written as DNA, the CDR3 is TGTGCCAGCAAAGTGGGGGGGACCCTACAAAACGAGCAGTACTTC. It encodes CASKVGGTLQNEQYF.

The chain couples TRBV10-2 to TRBJ2-3; 10 bases agree with TRBD2. Germline CDR1 reads WSHSY; CDR2 reads SAAADI. The junction had 8 bases not matched to a gene; V was cut back by 6 bases and J by 5 bases. This CDR3 has 15 amino acids. The CDR3 coding sequence is TGCGCCAGCAGGGAAAGCGGGGGGGTCGAAGATACGCAGTATTTT. This translates into CASRESGGVEDTQYF.

This clone is a singleton in its sample. The chain combines TRBV10-3 with TRBJ1-6; the D is unclear. Germline CDR1 and CDR2: ENHRY and SYGVKD. The V end lost 2 bases, the J end lost 11 bases, and 10 bases lay between the germline ends. There are 13 residues in the CDR3. CDR3 sequence (DNA): TGTGCCATCAGTGAGCTGGAAAGTCCACCCCTCCACTTT. It specifies CAISELESPPLHF.

The chain is built from TRBV9 and TRBJ1-2; 9 bases are a match to TRBD1. Germline lookup yields CDR1 SGDLS and CDR2 YYNGEE. Trimming at V came to 3 bases and at J to 7 bases, leaving 4 bases not matched to a gene. The CDR3 sequence is 13 residues long. The CDR3 loop reads CASSDRQGGGYTF. The CDR3 bases are TGTGCCAGCAGCGATCGACAGGGGGGTGGCTACACCTTC.

V gene TRBV7-9 combines with J gene TRBJ1-5, with D perhaps matching TRBD1 (5 bases). Germline-derived CDR1 and CDR2 are SEHNR and FQNEAQ (reference sequence). Trimming removed 5 bases from V and 3 bases from J, with 20 bases in between. This CDR3 region has 17 residues. The CDR3 reads CASSPPGHPNDNQPQHF. As DNA, the CDR3 is TGTGCCAGCAGCCCCCCCGGACATCCCAATGACAATCAGCCCCAGCATTTT. The complete variable domain, with remaining parts taken from reference TRBV7-9 and TRBJ1-5, reads DTGVSQNPRHKITKRGQNVTFRCDPISEHNRLYWYRQTLGQGPEFLTYFQNEAQLEKSRLLSDRFSAERPKGSFSTLEIQRTEQGDSAMYLCASSPPGHPNDNQPQHFGDGTRLSIL.

CDR3 sequence: CASSLDPTGGYTQYF. The CDR3 nucleotides are TGTGCCAGCAGCTTGGACCCGACGGGGGGCTATACGCAGTATTTT. The chain carries TRBV7-2 and TRBJ2-3, with a tentative D call TRBD2 (7 bases). With 3 bases removed from V and 7 bases from J, the gap between germline ends came to 17 bases. Germline values: CDR1 SGHTA, CDR2 FQGNSA. CDR3 size: 15 residues. Looking up the rest from reference TRBV7-2 and TRBJ2-3 gives the full variable domain: GAGVSQSPSNKVTEKGKDVELRCDPISGHTALYWYRQSLGQGLEFLIYFQGNSAPDKSGLPSDRFSAERTGGSVSTLTIQRTQQEDSAVYLCASSLDPTGGYTQYFGPGTRLTVL.

The genes are TRBV5-1 and TRBJ2-7; TRBD2 agrees at 8 bases. This CDR3 spans 16 amino acids. V was clipped by 3 bases and J by 3 bases; unmatched bases: 11. Germline V gives CDR1 SGHRS, CDR2 YFSETQ. The CDR3 coding sequence is TGCGCCAGCAGCTACGACTCGGGACTAGTAATCTACGAGCAGTACTTC. It specifies CASSYDSGLVIYEQYF.

The CDR3 loop reads CASSPGGGARTDTQYF. CDR3 coding DNA: TGTGCCAGCAGCCCTGGCGGGGGGGCCCGCACAGATACGCAGTATTTT. The chain uses TRBV7-9 and TRBJ2-3, with 9 bases matching TRBD2. Germline V gene data show CDR1 as SEHNR and CDR2 as FQNEAQ (reference sequence). This CDR3 has 16 residues. Losses at the gene ends were 5 bases for V and 1 base for J; bases not matched to a gene: 7.

Only one count was recorded for this clone. The genes are TRBV1 and TRBJ2-1; the DNA was not compared with TRBD2, the D call given in the table. TRBV1 is tagged as a pseudogene. The CDR3 is 16 amino acids. For the CDR3, the DNA is TGCACCAGCAGCCAAGCATCCGGGGGAAACTACAATGAGCAGTTCTTC. Translation: CTSSQASGGNYNEQFF.

This clone was counted a single time. The rearrangement joins TRBV10-1 to TRBJ2-2; D may match TRBD1 or TRBD2 (5 bases each). V was pared by 3 bases and J by 5 bases, with 22 bases between. Per the germline V gene, CDR1 is WNHNN and CDR2 is SYGVQD (reference sequence). The CDR3 has 18 amino acids. The CDR3: CASSDMFRGPEGTGELFF. The DNA of the CDR3 is TGCGCCAGCAGTGACATGTTCCGAGGGCCCGAGGGGACCGGGGAGCTGTTTTTT.

The chain combines TRBV5-4 with TRBJ1-1, with 8 bases matching TRBD1. V trimming: 4 bases; J trimming: 2 bases; junction bases outside the gene matches: 4. The CDR3 contains 14 residues. Germline V gives CDR1 SGHNT, CDR2 YYREEE (reference sequence). DNA of the CDR3: TGTGCCAGCAGCCCGGGACAGGCTAACACTGAAGCTTTCTTT. Amino acids: CASSPGQANTEAFF.

As DNA, the CDR3 is TGCGCCAGCAGCCCGTACAGGGGGCTAAGCACTGAAGCTTTCTTT. Protein: CASSPYRGLSTEAFF. The rearrangement links TRBV4-1 to TRBJ1-1, with 9 bases matching TRBD1. V lost 4 bases to trimming and J lost 4 bases; unmatched junction nucleotides: 7. Germline CDR1 is MGHRA and CDR2 is YSYEKL. CDR3 size: 15 residues.

In this sample, this clone turned up a few times. This rearrangement joins TRBV11-2 to TRBJ2-5, with D perhaps matching TRBD2 (7 bases). The ends were cut back, 0 bases at V and 4 bases at J, with 12 bases in the middle. This CDR3 comprises 15 residues. Germline assignment: CDR1 SGHAT and CDR2 FQNNGV. CDR3 sequence reads: CASSLEGGPRETQYF. CDR3 bases: TGTGCCAGCAGCTTAGAGGGGGGGCCTAGAGAGACCCAGTACTTC. Supplemented by reference TRBV11-2 and TRBJ2-5, the full variable domain reads EAGVAQSPRYKIIEKRQSVAFWCNPISGHATLYWYQQILGQGPKLLIQFQNNGVVDDSQLPKDRFSAERLKGVDSTLKIQPAKLEDSAVYLCASSLEGGPRETQYFGPGTRLLVL.

The chain combines TRBV9 with TRBJ2-3; no reliable D call. CDR3 size: 12 residues. V was pared by 1 base and J by 8 bases, with 8 bases between. Germline CDR1 SGDLS, CDR2 YYNGEE. The CDR3 reads CASSVSQGTQYF. CDR3 DNA: TGTGCCAGCAGCGTAAGCCAAGGTACGCAGTATTTT.

The rearrangement links TRBV21-1 to TRBJ2-7. TRBV21-1 is an annotated pseudogene. This CDR3 region has 12 residues. DNA for the CDR3: TGTGCCAGAGACGCGAGTACCTACGAGCAGTACTTC. It translates to CARDASTYEQYF.

V gene TRBV14 combines with J gene TRBJ2-6; D unclear. The germline V and J ends were trimmed by 4 bases and 0 bases, with 13 bases remaining between them. Germline assignment: CDR1 SGHDN and CDR2 FVKESK. This CDR3 region has 17 residues. CDR3 DNA: TGTGCCAGCAGCCCCCGGGCCCTGGCCTCTGGGGCCAACGTCCTGACTTTC. It encodes CASSPRALASGANVLTF.

The J gene is TRBJ2-3, the V gene TRBV11-3; D is possibly TRBD2 (6 bases). Trimming took off 5 bases at V and 1 base at J, with 16 bases between the two ends. The CDR3 runs 16 residues. CDR1 SGHNT and CDR2 YENEEA come from the germline V gene. For the CDR3, the DNA is TGTGCCAGCAGCCGATCCGGGTGGGGGGGCACAGATACGCAGTATTTT. Translating gives CASSRSGWGGTDTQYF.

The chain joins TRBV29-1 to TRBJ1-1, with unresolved D. The CDR3 runs 11 residues. Trimming pared 5 bases from V and 4 bases from J, leaving 8 bases between. Germline CDR1 SQVTM, CDR2 ANQGSEA. CDR3 bases: TGCAGCGTTCAGAGTGGCACTGAAGCTTTCTTT. Amino acid sequence: CSVQSGTEAFF.

The chain uses TRBV5-6 and TRBJ1-2; 8 bases align to TRBD1. The CDR3 is 18 amino acids. CDR1 is SGHDT and CDR2 is YYEEEE in the germline V gene. With 6 bases clipped from V and 1 base from J, the junction kept 17 bases outside the gene matches. In DNA, the CDR3 is TGTGCCAGCACCTCGAAGTTGGGGACAGGAGATCTTAACTATGGCTACACCTTC. It codes for CASTSKLGTGDLNYGYTF. The full variable domain, in which reference TRBV5-6 and TRBJ1-2 provide the parts outside the CDR3, is DAGVTQSPTHLIKTRGQQVTLRCSPKSGHDTVSWYQQALGQGPQFIFQYYEEEERQRGNFPDRFSGHQFPNYSSELNVNALLLGDSALYLCASTSKLGTGDLNYGYTFGSGTRLTVV.

This clone was observed once. The chain couples TRBV5-4 to TRBJ1-2; 10 bases map to TRBD1. This CDR3 contains 14 residues. V shed 3 bases, J shed 7 bases, and the junction held 6 bases outside the gene matches. Germline V gives CDR1 SGHNT, CDR2 YYREEE (reference sequence). The CDR3 bases are TGTGCCAGCAGCTCCTCCGGGACAGGGGTTGGCTACACCTTC. Translation: CASSSSGTGVGYTF.

This chain joins TRBV27 and TRBJ2-6, with D unresolved. V lost 5 bases to trimming and J lost 0 bases, with 5 bases between them. The V gene's germline CDR1 is MNHEY and CDR2 SMNVEV (reference sequence). This CDR3 spans 14 amino acids. This chain's CDR3 is CASSLYSGANVLTF. As DNA, the CDR3 is TGTGCCAGCAGTCTATACTCTGGGGCCAACGTCCTGACTTTC.

The V and J genes are TRBV20-1 and TRBJ1-1; D might be TRBD1 (6 bases). Trimming pared 6 bases from V and 5 bases from J, leaving 10 bases between. Germline V gene sequence: CDR1 DFQATT, CDR2 SNEGSKA (reference sequence). The CDR3 loop spans 11 amino acids. CDR3 DNA sequence: TGCAGTGCAAAACAGGGTACTGAAGCTTTCTTT. Translation gives CSAKQGTEAFF.

The chain links TRBV6-6 to TRBJ2-1, with D perhaps TRBD1 or TRBD2 (5 bases each). Germline V gene lookup returns CDR1 MNHNY and CDR2 SVGAGI (reference sequence). This CDR3 region has 15 residues. V lost 8 bases to trimming and J lost 1 base, with 15 bases between them. The chain's CDR3 is CASGTIANSYNEQFF. The CDR3 nucleotides read TGTGCCAGCGGGACCATAGCCAATTCCTACAATGAGCAGTTCTTC.

The J gene is TRBJ1-1, the V gene TRBV4-1; D unclear. The V gene lost 4 bases and the J gene lost 0 bases, with 15 bases spanning the gap. This CDR3 comprises 16 residues. Per the germline V gene, CDR1 is MGHRA and CDR2 is YSYEKL. The CDR3 DNA is TGCGCCAGCAGCCTAGCCCCGGGCACTATGAACACTGAAGCTTTCTTT. Translating gives CASSLAPGTMNTEAFF.

This clone was counted once. This chain joins TRBV18 and TRBJ1-1; TRBD1 matches at 8 bases. The CDR3 is 14 residues long. V gave up 1 base and J gave up 6 bases; unmatched junction bases: 4. Germline loops: CDR1 KGHSH, CDR2 LQKENI. CDR3 sequence (DNA): TGTGCCAGCTCACCACGCAGGGGGCCTTCTGAAGCTTTCTTT. Translating gives CASSPRRGPSEAFF.

J is TRBJ1-1 and V is TRBV7-8; D is uncertain. V was trimmed by 6 bases and J by 1 base, leaving 9 bases between them. CDR3 length equals 13 residues. Germline V gene lookup returns CDR1 SGHVS and CDR2 FQNEAQ. In DNA, the CDR3 is TGTGCCAGCAGTCGAACCCAGAACACTGAAGCTTTCTTT. Its protein is CASSRTQNTEAFF.

The V gene is TRBV5-4, the J gene TRBJ1-1, with TRBD1 as a possible D gene (5 bases). V shed 3 bases and J shed 3 bases, with 12 bases lying between them. This CDR3 contains 14 residues. CDR1 and CDR2 from the germline V gene are SGHNT and YYREEE (reference sequence). In nucleotides, the CDR3 is TGTGCCAGCAGCTCGGAGTGGGGGGACACTGAAGCTTTCTTT. This translates into CASSSEWGDTEAFF.